Below, 30 T cell receptor beta chains from the same sample are listed, as sequenced in a study of cytomegalovirus exposure and HLA in healthy donors (dated by TCRdb to about 2017). Library generation was performed with the immunoSEQ multiplex PCR assay. A mixture of 60 forward primers for TCR Vbeta segments and 13 reverse primers for TCR Jbeta segments was used in the multiplex PCR. Drawn from immuneACCESS, this table holds only the in-frame rearrangements with V and J called that TCRdb kept. Clones are partly lost; checked studies trace under half to an unresolved V gene and leave the rest unexplained. Recorded for this sample are some 140,000 clones; about 82% of them occurred a single time. The ten biggest clones cover about 2% of the sample. The source material was PBMCs. The receptor set was obtained from a female donor in good health and CMV-seropositive.

The table lists this clone with a count of one. The V and J genes are TRBV5-5 and TRBJ2-5; 9 positions match TRBD1. Germline trimming cut 4 bases from V and 6 bases from J; bases unmatched to any gene: 7. Germline V gives CDR1 SGHKS, CDR2 YYEKEE (reference sequence). This CDR3 spans 14 amino acids. The CDR3 coding sequence is TGTGCCAGCAGCCATGGACAGGGGACGAAGACCCAGTACTTC. It specifies CASSHGQGTKTQYF.

This clone has just a few counts. This chain joins TRBV15 and TRBJ2-7; TRBD1 matches at 7 bases. V shed 1 base and J 5 bases; nucleotides not matched to a gene: 11. Germline V gene data show CDR1 as LNHNV and CDR2 as YYDKDF (reference sequence). The CDR3 runs 16 residues. The DNA of the CDR3 is TGTGCCACCAGCAGAGTTCCGCGGACAGGATCCCACGAGCAGTACTTC. This gives the protein CATSRVPRTGSHEQYF.

The chain uses TRBV4-1 and TRBJ2-6; D remains ambiguous. V lost 0 bases, J lost 0 bases, and 12 bases lay in between. The CDR3 runs 18 residues. Germline assignment: CDR1 MGHRA and CDR2 YSYEKL. CDR3 nucleotides: TGCGCCAGCAGCCAAGACCCCAGGCCCAACTCTGGGGCCAACGTCCTGACTTTC. As protein: CASSQDPRPNSGANVLTF.

V gene TRBV30 combines with J gene TRBJ2-3; 11 nucleotides line up with TRBD2. Germline V lookup: CDR1 GTSNPN, CDR2 SVGIG (reference sequence). There are 15 residues in the CDR3. J was trimmed by 2 bases and V by 3 bases; bases with no gene match: 4. CDR3 DNA sequence: TGTGCCTGGAGCCGACTAGCGGGGAACACAGATACGCAGTATTTT. It translates to CAWSRLAGNTDTQYF. Based on the CDR3 plus reference TRBV30 and TRBJ2-3, the full variable domain is SQTIHQWPATLVQPVGSPLSLECTVEGTSNPNLYWYRQAAGRGLQLLFYSVGIGQISSEVPQNLSASRPQDRQFILSSKKLLLSDSGFYLCAWSRLAGNTDTQYFGPGTRLTVL.

The chain recombines TRBV29-1 with TRBJ2-5, with 8 bases identical to TRBD1. The CDR3 runs to 13 residues. In germline, CDR1 is SQVTM, CDR2 ANQGSEA. Germline trimming cut 7 bases from V and 4 bases from J; bases unmatched to any gene: 8. Written as DNA, the CDR3 is TGCAGCGGGGGAGACAGGGGTATAGAGACCCAGTACTTC. Translating gives CSGGDRGIETQYF.

The V and J genes are TRBV30 and TRBJ1-1; D ambiguous. CDR3 size: 12 residues. Trimming shortened V by 0 bases and J by 3 bases, and 5 bases separated the two germline ends. Germline V CDR1 and CDR2: GTSNPN, SVGIG (reference sequence). The CDR3 reads CAWSVGDTEAFF. DNA for the CDR3: TGTGCCTGGAGTGTGGGCGACACTGAAGCTTTCTTT.

J is TRBJ1-4 and V is TRBV7-2; the D gene is possibly TRBD1 (6 bases). This CDR3 region has 15 residues. In germline, CDR1 is SGHTA, CDR2 FQGNSA. V lost 1 base and J lost 3, with 9 bases in between. The CDR3: CASSLVRGSNEKLFF. As DNA, the CDR3 is TGTGCCAGCAGCTTAGTCAGGGGCTCTAATGAAAAACTGTTTTTT.

This clone showed up just a few times. This rearrangement joins TRBV18 to TRBJ1-2; no clear D gene. V dropped 1 base and J dropped 4 bases, with 7 bases sitting between them. Per the germline V gene, CDR1 is KGHSH and CDR2 is LQKENI. The CDR3 totals 13 residues. The CDR3 DNA follows: TGTGCCAGCTCACCACAGAGGAGCTATGGCTACACCTTC. Its translation: CASSPQRSYGYTF. Supplemented by reference TRBV18 and TRBJ1-2, the full variable domain reads NAGVMQNPRHLVRRRGQEARLRCSPMKGHSHVYWYRQLPEEGLKFMVYLQKENIIDESGMPKERFSAEFPKEGPSILRIQQVVRGDSAAYFCASSPQRSYGYTFGSGTRLTVV.

This clone was observed once. The chain recombines TRBV5-1 with TRBJ2-7, with 7 positions matching TRBD1. J lost 2 bases, V lost 2 bases, and 7 bases had no gene match. The CDR3 covers 15 residues. The germline CDR1 and CDR2 sequences are SGHRS and YFSETQ. This CDR3 reads CASSFRRQGAYEQYF. As DNA, the CDR3 is TGCGCCAGCAGCTTCCGACGACAGGGTGCCTACGAGCAGTACTTC.

DNA of the CDR3: TGTGCCAGCAGCCGGGACAAAGCCTACGAGCAGTACTTC. Translated: CASSRDKAYEQYF. The chain recombines TRBV25-1 with TRBJ2-7, with a tentative D call TRBD1 (6 bases). V lost 6 bases and J 2 bases, leaving 11 bases between the germline ends. CDR3 length equals 13 residues. Germline CDR1 MGHDK, CDR2 SYGVNS.

V gene TRBV14 combines with J gene TRBJ2-7; the match to TRBD2 covers 13 bases. Germline CDR1 and CDR2: SGHDN and FVKESK. The CDR3 sequence is 14 residues long. V shed 5 bases and J 4 bases; nucleotides not matched to a gene: 2. Here the CDR3 reads CASSVLAGGYEQYF. The CDR3 DNA reads TGTGCCAGCAGCGTACTAGCGGGAGGGTACGAGCAGTACTTC. Full variable domain (rest looked up from reference TRBV14 and TRBJ2-7): EAGVTQFPSHSVIEKGQTVTLRCDPISGHDNLYWYRRVMGKEIKFLLHFVKESKQDESGMPNNRFLAERTGGTYSTLKVQPAELEDSGVYFCASSVLAGGYEQYFGPGTRLTVT.

The chain recombines TRBV5-1 with TRBJ2-2; 10 bases fit TRBD2. In germline, CDR1 is SGHRS, CDR2 YFSETQ. V gave up 4 bases and J gave up 3 bases; unmatched junction bases: 6. The CDR3 loop spans 16 amino acids. DNA of the CDR3: TGCGCCAGCAGCCTAAGGACTAGCGGAGACACCGGGGAGCTGTTTTTT. It translates to CASSLRTSGDTGELFF.

The V call is TRBV5-1, the J call TRBJ1-5, with D possibly being TRBD1 (6 bases). This CDR3 spans 13 amino acids. The ends were cut back, 0 bases at V and 7 bases at J, with 8 bases in the middle. CDR1 SGHRS and CDR2 YFSETQ come from the germline V gene. The CDR3: CASSLDREQPQHF. The CDR3 DNA sequence: TGCGCCAGCAGCTTGGACAGGGAACAGCCCCAGCATTTT.

The chain couples TRBV13 to TRBJ2-1, with TRBD2 matching over 13 bases. CDR3 length: 16 amino acids. CDR1 and CDR2 from the germline V gene are PRHDT and FYEKMQ (reference sequence). V trimming: 4 bases; J trimming: 6 bases; junction bases outside the gene matches: 6. The CDR3 reads CASSSLLAGGTNEQFF. DNA for the CDR3: TGTGCCAGCAGCTCATTACTAGCGGGGGGGACCAATGAGCAGTTCTTC.

CDR3 coding DNA: TGTGCCAGCAGCTTAGGTAGGAACACTGAAGCTTTCTTT. Translating gives CASSLGRNTEAFF. J is TRBJ1-1 and V is TRBV7-2; D gene ambiguous. Germline V gene lookup returns CDR1 SGHTA and CDR2 FQGNSA. This CDR3 is built from 13 residues. V dropped 1 base and J dropped 1 base, with 4 bases sitting between them.

This clone was recorded once. The V gene is TRBV18, the J gene TRBJ2-3, with TRBD2 matching over 8 bases. With V trimmed by 2 bases and J by 2 bases, 3 bases remained unmatched. Germline V CDR1 and CDR2: KGHSH, LQKENI. This CDR3 has 15 residues. This CDR3 reads CASSPGREATDTQYF. Written as DNA, the CDR3 is TGTGCCAGCTCACCAGGGCGGGAGGCCACAGATACGCAGTATTTT.

The chain joins TRBV2 to TRBJ2-2; perhaps TRBD2 as D (6 bases). CDR3 size: 15 residues. The V gene lost 6 bases and the J gene lost 2 bases, with 13 bases spanning the gap. Germline CDR1 SNHLY, CDR2 FYNNEI. Here the CDR3 DNA reads TGTGCCAGCAGGGCCCAGGGAGGCAACACCGGGGAGCTGTTTTTT. It specifies CASRAQGGNTGELFF. The full variable domain, completed using reference TRBV2 and TRBJ2-2, is EPEVTQTPSHQVTQMGQEVILRCVPISNHLYFYWYRQILGQKVEFLVSFYNNEISEKSEIFDDQFSVERPDGSNFTLKIRSTKLEDSAMYFCASRAQGGNTGELFFGEGSRLTVL.

This chain connects TRBV11-2 to TRBJ1-4, with no clear D. V was cut by 2 bases and J by 3 bases, with 4 bases left in between. CDR3 length equals 13 residues. Germline lookup yields CDR1 SGHAT and CDR2 FQNNGV. The CDR3 DNA sequence: TGTGCCAGCAGCTTACTCCCTAATGAAAAACTGTTTTTT. The encoded protein is CASSLLPNEKLFF.

The rearrangement uses TRBV2 and TRBJ1-5; 8 positions agree with TRBD1. Germline lookup yields CDR1 SNHLY and CDR2 FYNNEI. The CDR3 contains 14 residues. V lost 7 bases, J lost 6 bases, and 8 bases stayed unmatched. The DNA of the CDR3 is TGTGCCAGCACAACGGGGGGACAGGCTCAGCCCCAGCATTTT. It codes for CASTTGGQAQPQHF.

The CDR3: CASSYSGGWNYGYTF. CDR3 DNA sequence: TGTGCCAGCAGTTACTCAGGGGGCTGGAACTATGGCTACACCTTC. V gene TRBV6-5 combines with J gene TRBJ1-2, with 7 bases identical to TRBD1. The CDR3 is made up of 15 amino acids. Germline V gene data show CDR1 as MNHEY and CDR2 as SVGAGI. J was trimmed by 2 bases and V by 0 bases; bases with no gene match: 3.

The rearrangement uses TRBV5-5 and TRBJ2-7, with 7 bases identical to TRBD1. This CDR3 has 15 residues. Looked up from germline, CDR1 is SGHKS and CDR2 is YYEKEE (reference sequence). The trim removed 0 bases at V and 1 base at J, leaving 4 bases unmatched. The CDR3 DNA sequence: TGTGCCAGCAGCTTGGGACCGGGACAGTCCTACGAGCAGTACTTC. Its translation is CASSLGPGQSYEQYF.

The rearrangement links TRBV11-2 to TRBJ2-7; 7 bases match TRBD2. The CDR3 covers 13 residues. Germline values: CDR1 SGHAT, CDR2 FQNNGV. J was trimmed by 6 bases and V by 3 bases; bases with no gene match: 5. DNA of the CDR3: TGTGCCAGCAGCTTGAATCTAGCGGCCGAGCAGTACTTC. Its translation: CASSLNLAAEQYF.

The genes are TRBV7-7 and TRBJ2-1; 7 bases are a match to TRBD1. The junction had 7 bases not matched to a gene; V was cut back by 5 bases and J by 6 bases. CDR1 is SSHAT, CDR2 FNYEAQ, per germline (reference sequence). CDR3 length: 14 residues. CDR3 in amino acids: CASSPTGNPNEQFF. CDR3 DNA: TGTGCCAGCAGCCCGACAGGGAACCCCAATGAGCAGTTCTTC.

The V call is TRBV5-1, the J call TRBJ2-5; 9 bases align to TRBD2. The V and J ends lost 4 bases and 5 bases, in that order; junction bases with no gene match: 6. There are 14 residues in the CDR3. Germline assignment: CDR1 SGHRS and CDR2 YFSETQ. The CDR3 DNA is TGCGCCAGCAGCGTGACTAGCGGAGGGGAGACCCAGTACTTC. This sequence encodes CASSVTSGGETQYF. The full variable domain, its missing parts supplied by reference TRBV5-1 and TRBJ2-5, is KAGVTQTPRYLIKTRGQQVTLSCSPISGHRSVSWYQQTPGQGLQFLFEYFSETQRNKGNFPGRFSGRQFSNSRSEMNVSTLELGDSALYLCASSVTSGGETQYFGPGTRLLVL.

The V call is TRBV28, the J call TRBJ1-2; weak D call: TRBD1 (6 bases). V shed 6 bases and J shed 2 bases, with 10 bases lying between them. The CDR3 extends over 13 amino acids. CDR1 and CDR2 (germline): MDHEN, SYDVKM. For the CDR3, the DNA is TGTGCCAGCAGAACAGGGAACAACTATGGCTACACCTTC. Protein: CASRTGNNYGYTF.

This clone was recorded a few times. This chain links TRBV5-1 with TRBJ2-2, with 8 bases identical to TRBD1. The germline V gene has CDR1 SGHRS and CDR2 YFSETQ. V lost 4 bases, J lost 5 bases, and 7 bases stayed unmatched. The CDR3 has 15 amino acids. The CDR3 loop is CASSITGGLTGELFF. The CDR3 DNA follows: TGCGCCAGCAGCATTACAGGGGGTTTAACCGGGGAGCTGTTTTTT. The full variable domain, its missing parts supplied by reference TRBV5-1 and TRBJ2-2, is KAGVTQTPRYLIKTRGQQVTLSCSPISGHRSVSWYQQTPGQGLQFLFEYFSETQRNKGNFPGRFSGRQFSNSRSEMNVSTLELGDSALYLCASSITGGLTGELFFGEGSRLTVL.

CDR3 region: CASSWDSSNSPLHF. CDR3 sequence (DNA): TGTGCCAGCAGTTGGGACAGTTCCAATTCACCCCTCCACTTT. The chain is built from TRBV6-5 and TRBJ1-6, with 7 bases matching TRBD1. The germline CDR1 and CDR2 sequences are MNHEY and SVGAGI. V was clipped by 4 bases and J by 7 bases; unmatched bases: 4. There are 14 residues in the CDR3.

The CDR3 is CASSSTSSYNEQFF. The CDR3 DNA reads TGTGCCAGCAGCTCCACCAGCTCCTACAATGAGCAGTTCTTC. This chain uses TRBV11-2 with TRBJ2-1, with D unclear. V lost 4 bases, J lost 0 bases, and 7 bases lay in between. The CDR3 extends over 14 amino acids. Per the germline V gene, CDR1 is SGHAT and CDR2 is FQNNGV.

This chain connects TRBV9 to TRBJ1-3; tentative D call: TRBD1 (6 bases). Germline V lookup: CDR1 SGDLS, CDR2 YYNGEE. This CDR3 region has 15 residues. The V end was cut by 3 bases, the J end by 1 base, with 11 bases between. Written as DNA, the CDR3 is TGTGCCAGCAGCGATCAGGGGATTTCTGGAAACACCATATATTTT. Translating it yields CASSDQGISGNTIYF.

About this clone: One end of the junction fails to match germline, which may point to a read error. This rearrangement joins TRBV7-9 to TRBJ1-4, with 8 bases that match TRBD1. Germline V gene sequence: CDR1 SEHNR, CDR2 FQNEAQ (reference sequence). There are 15 residues in the CDR3. CDR3 DNA: TGTTCCAGCAGCCCAGACAGGGGACGTAATGAAAAACTGTTTTTT. This translates into CSSSPDRGRNEKLFF.